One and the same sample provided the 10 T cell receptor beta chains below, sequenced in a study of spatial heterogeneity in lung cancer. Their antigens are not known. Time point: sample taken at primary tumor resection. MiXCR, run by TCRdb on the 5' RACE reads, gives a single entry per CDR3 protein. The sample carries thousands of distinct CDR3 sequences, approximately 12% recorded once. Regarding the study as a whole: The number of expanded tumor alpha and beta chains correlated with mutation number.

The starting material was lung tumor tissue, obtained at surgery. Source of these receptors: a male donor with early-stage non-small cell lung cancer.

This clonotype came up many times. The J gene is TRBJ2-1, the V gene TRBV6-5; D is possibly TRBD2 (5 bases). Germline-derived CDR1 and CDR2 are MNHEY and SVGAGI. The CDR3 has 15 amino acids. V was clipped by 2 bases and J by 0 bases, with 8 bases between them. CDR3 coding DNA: TGTGCCAGCAGTTACGAAGGAGGCTCCTACAATGAGCAGTTCTTC. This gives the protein CASSYEGGSYNEQFF.

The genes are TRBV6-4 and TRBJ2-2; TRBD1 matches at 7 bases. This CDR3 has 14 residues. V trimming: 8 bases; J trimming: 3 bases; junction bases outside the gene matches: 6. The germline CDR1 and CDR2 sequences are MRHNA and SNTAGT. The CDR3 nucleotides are TGTGCCAGCTCGAGGGGGCCGGACACCGGGGAGCTGTTTTTT. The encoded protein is CASSRGPDTGELFF.

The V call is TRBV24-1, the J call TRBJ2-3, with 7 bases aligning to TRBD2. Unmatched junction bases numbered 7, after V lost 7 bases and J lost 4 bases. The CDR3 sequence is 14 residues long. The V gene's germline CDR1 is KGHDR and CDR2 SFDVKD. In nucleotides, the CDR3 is TGTGCCACCAGCCCAGCGGGGAGTTCAGATACGCAGTATTTT. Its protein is CATSPAGSSDTQYF.

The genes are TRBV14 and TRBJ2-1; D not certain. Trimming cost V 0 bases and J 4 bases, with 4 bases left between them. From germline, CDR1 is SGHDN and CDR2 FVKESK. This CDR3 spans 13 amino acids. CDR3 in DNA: TGTGCCAGCAGCCAAGAGGATTACAATGAGCAGTTCTTC. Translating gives CASSQEDYNEQFF. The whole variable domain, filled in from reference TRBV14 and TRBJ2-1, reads EAGVTQFPSHSVIEKGQTVTLRCDPISGHDNLYWYRRVMGKEIKFLLHFVKESKQDESGMPNNRFLAERTGGTYSTLKVQPAELEDSGVYFCASSQEDYNEQFFGPGTRLTVL.

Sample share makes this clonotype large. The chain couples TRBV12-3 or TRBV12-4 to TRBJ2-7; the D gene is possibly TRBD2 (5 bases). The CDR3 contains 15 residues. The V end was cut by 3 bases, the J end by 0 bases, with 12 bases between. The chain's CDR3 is CASSLYERFSYEQYF. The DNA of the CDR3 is TGTGCCAGCAGTTTGTATGAGCGGTTCTCCTACGAGCAGTACTTC.

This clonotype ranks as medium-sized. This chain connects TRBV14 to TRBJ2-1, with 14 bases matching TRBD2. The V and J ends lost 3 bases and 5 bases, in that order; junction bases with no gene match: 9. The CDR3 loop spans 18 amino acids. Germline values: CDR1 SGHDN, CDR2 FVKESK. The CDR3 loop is CASSHRTSGRWRDNEQFF. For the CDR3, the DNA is TGTGCCAGCAGCCACAGGACTAGCGGGAGGTGGAGGGACAATGAGCAGTTCTTC. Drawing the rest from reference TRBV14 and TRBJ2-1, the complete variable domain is EAGVTQFPSHSVIEKGQTVTLRCDPISGHDNLYWYRRVMGKEIKFLLHFVKESKQDESGMPNNRFLAERTGGTYSTLKVQPAELEDSGVYFCASSHRTSGRWRDNEQFFGPGTRLTVL.

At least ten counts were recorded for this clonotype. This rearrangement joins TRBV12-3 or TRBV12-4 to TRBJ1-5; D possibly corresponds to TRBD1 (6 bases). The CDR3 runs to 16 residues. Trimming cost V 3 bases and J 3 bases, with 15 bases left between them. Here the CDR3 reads CASSFSAGAINQPQHF. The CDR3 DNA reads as TGTGCCAGCAGTTTCTCCGCAGGGGCCATCAATCAGCCCCAGCATTTT.

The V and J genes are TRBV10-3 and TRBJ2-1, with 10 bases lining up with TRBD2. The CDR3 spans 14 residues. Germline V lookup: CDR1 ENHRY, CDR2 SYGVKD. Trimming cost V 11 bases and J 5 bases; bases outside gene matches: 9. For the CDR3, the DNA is TGTGCCGTGGGAGGGACTAGCGTAAACAATGAGCAGTTCTTC. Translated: CAVGGTSVNNEQFF.

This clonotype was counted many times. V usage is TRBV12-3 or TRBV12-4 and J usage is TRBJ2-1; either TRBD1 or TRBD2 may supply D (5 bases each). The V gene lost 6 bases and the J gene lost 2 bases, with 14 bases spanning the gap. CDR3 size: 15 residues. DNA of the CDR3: TGTGCCAGCAGCTCGGTGGTGGGACCCTACAATGAGCAGTTCTTC. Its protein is CASSSVVGPYNEQFF.

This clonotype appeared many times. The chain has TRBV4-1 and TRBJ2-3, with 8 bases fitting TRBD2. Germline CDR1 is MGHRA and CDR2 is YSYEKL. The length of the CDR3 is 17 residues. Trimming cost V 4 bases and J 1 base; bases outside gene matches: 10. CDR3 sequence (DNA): TGCGCCAGCAGCCCCCTATGGACTAGCCACCGCACAGATACGCAGTATTTT. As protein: CASSPLWTSHRTDTQYF.